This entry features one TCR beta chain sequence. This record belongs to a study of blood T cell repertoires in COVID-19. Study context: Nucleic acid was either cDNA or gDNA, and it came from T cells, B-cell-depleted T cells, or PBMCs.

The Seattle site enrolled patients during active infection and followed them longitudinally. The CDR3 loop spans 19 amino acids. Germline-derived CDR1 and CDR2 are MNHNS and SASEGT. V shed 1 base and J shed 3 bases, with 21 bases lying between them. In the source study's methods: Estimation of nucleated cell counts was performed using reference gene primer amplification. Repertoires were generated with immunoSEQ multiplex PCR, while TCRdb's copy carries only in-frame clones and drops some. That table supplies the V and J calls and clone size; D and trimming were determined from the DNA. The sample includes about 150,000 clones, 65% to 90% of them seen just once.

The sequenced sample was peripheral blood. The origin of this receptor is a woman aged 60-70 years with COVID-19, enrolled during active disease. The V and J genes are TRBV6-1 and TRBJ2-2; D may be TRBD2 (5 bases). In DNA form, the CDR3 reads TGTGCCAGCAGTGAAGGACGCCGGTTCACGGGGATACACACCGGGGAGCTGTTTTTT. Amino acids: CASSEGRRFTGIHTGELFF.